What follows describes a single T cell receptor beta chain. What this receptor recognizes is not known. No base qualities exist here, and no much larger clone lies one base off it. The protocol used for the library was the immunoSEQ multiplex PCR assay. A mixture of 60 forward primers for TCR Vbeta segments and 13 reverse primers for TCR Jbeta segments was used in the multiplex PCR. Amplification of the CDR3 region of rearranged TCR beta genes was performed with a multiplex PCR assay on genomic DNA. Amplified TCR beta libraries were sequenced as 87-base-pair reads on the Illumina HiSeq System. On the study's bioinformatics: In a later analysis, approximately 74 million unique TCR beta chains were counted across the 690 or so repertoires, and about 10 million of these chains were shared by at least two donors. A nearest-neighbor algorithm error-corrected the raw reads and collapsed the reads into unique sequences, merging closely related sequences to remove PCR and sequencing errors. Alignment of CDR3 sequences to IMGT reference sequences was used to assign V, D and J gene segments. For a sequence to be retained, at least a six-nucleotide match to both a V gene segment and a J gene segment was required. Rearrangements were called productive when the CDR3 lacked stop codons and stayed in frame with V and J; all others were non-productive. Following IMGT convention, CDR3 was defined as the stretch from the second conserved V-encoded cysteine to the conserved J-encoded phenylalanine. Sequences without an unambiguous match to a single V gene segment were excluded from the earlier analysis of several hundred of the donors. In an earlier analysis of 450 to 700 of the donors, V segments were called functional above 56.7% productive rearrangements and were called segregating when the between-donor standard deviation exceeded 5%. A statistical classification framework was built for diagnosing cytomegalovirus status from the catalog of TCR beta chain sequences. A later analysis assigned V and J genes by comparing TCR nucleotide sequences with IMGT/GENE-DB human TR gene sequences. Using the TCRdist pipeline, a later analysis assigned CDR3 sequences along with most-parsimonious VDJ recombination scenarios. In a later analysis, each TCR beta chain was defined by its CDR3 amino acid sequence together with its V-gene family, and reads without a unique V-gene family were excluded. To address suspected cross-contamination and a sequencing artifact, a later analysis removed approximately 600 highly shared, low-generation-probability nucleotide sequences. In a later analysis, a clonal expansion index for each public chain was calculated from normalized within-repertoire ranks of inferred template counts. In a later analysis, generation probabilities were computed using a VDJ recombination model fitted to out-of-frame rearrangements, and the results were checked against IGoR. In a later analysis, TCR-TCR, TCR-HLA and TCR-CMV co-occurrence was scored with hypergeometric tests, and a repertoire-size bias correction was applied to TCR pairs. False discovery rates were estimated in a later analysis by permuting HLA or CMV assignments 20 times. In a later analysis, co-occurring TCRs were grouped using DBSCAN, and TCRdist sequence similarity was added for clustering within HLA-allele-positive subsets. Repertoires with fewer than 30,000 or more than 120,000 public chains, plus five repertoires with anomalous nucleotide sharing, were excluded from co-occurrence clustering. TCRdb holds this immuneACCESS table with in-frame rearrangements only. Some clones are missing; in checked studies, unresolved V genes explain under half, and the rest has no known cause. D and trimming come from the DNA, and the V and J calls and clone size come from that table. The sample contains around 150,000 clones, about 75% of them found a single time. About 14% of the sample is in the top ten clones.

The source of the sample is a study of cytomegalovirus exposure and HLA in healthy donors (dated by TCRdb to 2015 to 2018). In terms of the full investigation: According to an earlier analysis of around 600 of the donors, about 190 million T cells yielded over 90 million unique TCR beta sequences and 276 Gb of sequence data. An early release that covered about 600 HLA-typed donors contained about 300 gigabases of sequencing data and 80 million or so unique TCR sequences. Among the roughly 370 genotyped donors, approximately 76% belonged to the genetic ancestry cluster associated with self-reported Caucasian donors. The aim of the study was to test whether cataloging public T cell receptors could identify signatures of past pathogen exposure. Using immunosequencing, the study profiled T cell repertoires from 666 subjects and related those repertoires to cytomegalovirus serostatus. Besides the first cohort of 500 to 700 subjects, a separate validation cohort made up of 120 different subjects was used. To predict cytomegalovirus infection status, the study combined high-throughput TCR immunosequencing, statistical association of individual TCRs with disease status, and machine learning. A later analysis re-examined previously published TCR beta repertoires from more than 550 donors and added high-resolution HLA genotyping to investigate patterns of TCR occurrence. The later analysis used no new phenotypic data to find candidate immune exposures, relying instead on TCR beta sequences and their occurrence across donors. An earlier analysis of some 500 of the donors applied high-throughput TCR beta sequencing to assess whether each TCR beta V gene segment acted as functional or pseudogenic. Donor age, sex, ethnicity and CMV serostatus were compiled alongside the repertoire data. A later genetic analysis took genome-wide SNP genotypes for about 65% of the roughly 670 donors and used that subset as a discovery cohort. All discovery cohort repertoires had been generated on a single sequencing platform. Class I and class II HLA loci were covered by the typing at four-digit resolution. Typing coverage differed by locus: A, B, C, DRB1 and DQB1 were typed in roughly 620-640 donors, DQA1 in about 550, DPA1 in some 600, and DPB1 in 450 to 480. A few DR-DQ haplotypes were handled as single units for association and clustering because linkage in the cohort was strong. On average, roughly 240,000 unique TCR beta nucleotide sequences were sequenced per donor among more than 350 genotyped donors of the cohort, with roughly 20% of those sequences being non-productive. Paper-wide results and their limitations: A later analysis found that HLA-associated TCR beta chains were more clonally expanded and had lower generation probabilities than equally common non-associated chains. Across donors, most TCR sequences were observed very rarely, whereas some public TCRs were present in many individuals. Some IMGT-functional V segments, including TRBV6-2 and TRBV6-3, could not be distinguished by the 87-base-pair reads and were therefore excluded. In a later analysis, several top co-occurrence clusters were reported to appear linked to parvovirus B19, influenza, CMV and Epstein-Barr virus. Because HLA typing was unavailable for some donors at each locus, only the typed subset was used in association tests. In an earlier analysis of fewer than 750 of the donors, most TCR beta V segments were observed in productive rearrangements about 90% or about 30% of the time, broadly matching IMGT annotations. Most CMV-associated TCR beta chains appeared to be HLA-restricted in a later analysis, and the HLA associations seemed to be driven largely by CMV exposure. A further reported finding was that TCR beta sequences accurately predicted the HLA-A and HLA-B alleles for most subjects in the first cohort. An association between a missense DCLRE1C variant and V-gene and J-gene trimming of TCR beta chains was found in a later genetic analysis and replicated in an independent cohort. Strong co-occurrence of HLA alleles, especially DR and DQ, made assigning TCR associations to individual alleles difficult. The study listed approximately 150 TCR beta chains as associated with cytomegalovirus. The only immune exposure information available for the cohort was CMV serostatus. In this cohort, only TCR beta chains were sequenced, and detectable features were limited by the absence of alpha or paired-chain data. According to a later analysis, TCR association rates differed among HLA loci, with DRB1 alleles showing the most associated TCRs and HLA-C alleles showing the fewest. Specific HLA alleles were associated with 18,000 or so TCR beta sequences at a false discovery rate of 0.05 in a later analysis. Because counts were too low, seventeen rarely observed V segments, including chromosome 9 orphons, were excluded from the earlier analysis of fewer than 650 of the donors. In a later genetic analysis, fewer N-insertions in productive TCRs were reported among donors in an Asian-associated ancestry cluster than the 666-donor mean. Three of the identified cytomegalovirus-associated TCR beta chains were confirmed in vitro to be specific for cytomegalovirus antigens. It was suggested by the authors that the approach could potentially be generalized to other disease states and immunological phenotypes. Presence/absence analyses assumed roughly uniform sequencing depth across donors, an assumption that may not hold. Cytomegalovirus status was reported to be diagnosed by the classifier with high specificity and sensitivity in both the original and validation cohorts. The sequencing pipeline was judged likely to have produced a cluster of highly shared sequence variants as a technical artifact. Correlated functional status among segregating V segments might be attributable to linkage disequilibrium, but an unknown experimental factor could not be ruled out.

From the cysteine through the phenylalanine, the CDR3 covers 13 amino acids. Only CDR3 DNA is held: 39 bases, read in frame from base 1. From a lookup of the germline V gene, CDR1 and CDR2 are SGHAT and FQNNGV. V has 2 bases trimmed and J has 4 bases trimmed; junction bases matching no gene number 2. The cohort comprised 710 or so healthy bone marrow donors. At the time of sampling, all cohort members were nominally healthy, though unrecorded immune exposures were likely present. The donor was CMV seropositive and was included in the group of 250 to 350 seropositive cohort members. Every donor gave a peripheral blood sample, and the peripheral blood mononuclear cells from that sample were used for TCR beta sequencing. Genomic DNA was extracted from the blood cell samples with the Qiagen DNeasy Blood Extraction Kit.

This chain is built from TRBV11-2 and TRBJ2-7; TRBD1 lines up with 7 middle nucleotides. The TCR comes from a man in his fifties in good health and CMV-seropositive. Sequenced input: PBMCs. DNA sequence: TGTGCCAGCAGCTTACTGACAGGGTACGAGCAGTACTTC. It translates as CASSLLTGYEQYF.